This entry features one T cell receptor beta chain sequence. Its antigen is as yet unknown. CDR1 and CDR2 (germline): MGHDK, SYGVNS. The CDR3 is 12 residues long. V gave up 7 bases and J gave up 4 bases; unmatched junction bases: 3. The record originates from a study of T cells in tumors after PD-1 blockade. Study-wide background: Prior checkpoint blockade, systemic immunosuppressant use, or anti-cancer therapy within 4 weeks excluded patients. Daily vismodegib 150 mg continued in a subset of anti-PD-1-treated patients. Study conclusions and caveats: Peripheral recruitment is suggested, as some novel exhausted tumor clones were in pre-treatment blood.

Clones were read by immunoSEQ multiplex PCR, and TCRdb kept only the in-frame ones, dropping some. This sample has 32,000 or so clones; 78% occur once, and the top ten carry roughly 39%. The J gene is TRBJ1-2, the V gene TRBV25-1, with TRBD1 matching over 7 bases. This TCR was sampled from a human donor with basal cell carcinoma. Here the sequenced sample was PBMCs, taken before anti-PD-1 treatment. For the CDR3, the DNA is TGTGCCAGCACCACAGGGGTCTATGGCTACACCTTC. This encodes CASTTGVYGYTF.